These 18 T cell receptor beta chains share one sample of origin, sequenced in a study of Tregs in tolerant kidney transplant recipients. Sequencing used immunoSEQ multiplex PCR; TCRdb keeps in-frame clones, though not all of them. This sample contains under 40,000 clones. The specimen comprised CD8+ T cells from blood, sampled before the transplant. The receptors come from a human donor who received a combined kidney and bone marrow transplant.

In the case of this clone: The missing CDR3 end, 3 residues past where the read stops, is filled in from the germline J gene. The V and J genes are TRBV19 and TRBJ2-1; the match to TRBD2 covers 9 bases. The length of the CDR3 is 14 residues. The V gene's germline CDR1 is LNHDA and CDR2 SQIVND (reference sequence). The trim removed 3 bases at V and 8 bases at J, leaving 5 bases unmatched. CDR3 DNA, as far as it was read: TGTGCCAGTAGTATGGTCCTAGCGGGACATGAG. This gives the protein CASSMVLAGHE. The CDR3 in full is CASSMVLAGHEQFF.

As concerns this clone: The read terminates 3 residues before the CDR3 end, so the remaining end is supplied by the germline J gene. J is TRBJ2-3 and V is TRBV7-6, with a possible D match to TRBD2 (5 bases). This CDR3 contains 13 residues. Trimming cost V 1 base and J 3 bases, with 5 bases left between them. The germline gives CDR1 SGHVS, CDR2 FNYEAQ. Partial CDR3 DNA: TGTGCCAGCAGCTTAGGCGGGACAGATACG. Translated: CASSLGGTDT. The whole CDR3 protein reads CASSLGGTDTQYF.

On this clone: The observed sequence ends 3 residues before the CDR3 terminus, with the missing tail filled in from the germline J gene. The chain employs TRBV20-1 and TRBJ2-7, with TRBD2 matching 9 bases. The CDR3 sequence is 13 residues long. Trimming cost V 6 bases and J 6 bases; bases outside gene matches: 9. The germline V gene has CDR1 DFQATT and CDR2 SNEGSKA (reference sequence). CDR3 residues: CSASMTSGGEQYF. The CDR3 bases that were read are TGCAGTGCCAGCATGACTAGCGGAGGCGAG.

Details on this clone: Read data end 3 residues before the CDR3 end; the end is taken from the germline J gene. The chain has TRBV5-1 and TRBJ2-7; unclear D gene. V was pared by 5 bases and J by 2 bases, with 11 bases between. The CDR3 loop spans 13 amino acids. Germline CDR1 SGHRS, CDR2 YFSETQ. The part of the CDR3 DNA that was read is TGCGCCAGCAGGCAGGCCAGTGCCTACGAG. Amino acids: CASRQASAYE. The whole CDR3 sequence is CASRQASAYEQYF.

Concerning this clone: The CDR3 goes on 3 residues after the read ends, and that part is filled in from the germline J gene. The V and J genes are TRBV10-2 and TRBJ1-6; D uncertain. The CDR3 has 16 amino acids. V shed 3 bases and J shed 7 bases, with 16 bases lying between them. CDR1 and CDR2 (germline): WSHSY, SAAADI. The CDR3 loop is CASSDRVLAGNSPLHF. Partial CDR3 DNA: TGCGCCAGCAGTGACCGAGTCCTGGCGGGCAATTCACCC.

As regards this clone: The missing CDR3 end, 3 residues past where the read stops, is filled in from the germline J gene. This chain joins TRBV19 and TRBJ2-7; D gene ambiguous. V was shortened by 5 bases and J by 3 bases, with 14 bases between the two germline ends. CDR1 is LNHDA and CDR2 is SQIVND in the germline V gene (reference sequence). There are 14 residues in the CDR3. The DNA read from the CDR3 is TGTGCCAGTAGTCAATCTTCAAGGCTCTACGAG. As protein: CASSQSSRLYE. The CDR3 reads in full as CASSQSSRLYEQYF.

In the case of this clone: The read is 3 residues too short to cover the CDR3 end, so that end is filled in from the germline J gene. This sequence joins TRBV5-1 and TRBJ2-3; unclear D gene. In germline, CDR1 is SGHRS, CDR2 YFSETQ. The V and J ends lost 4 bases and 2 bases respectively, with 11 bases between them. The CDR3 is 14 amino acids. The CDR3 reads CASSPTRYTDTQYF. The covered CDR3 bases are TGCGCCAGCAGCCCCACCCGGTACACAGATACG.

As for this clone: The CDR3 is cut off 3 residues early in the read; its end comes from the germline J gene. This chain uses TRBV7-9 with TRBJ2-2, with 7 bases matching TRBD1. J lost 1 base, V lost 5 bases, and 4 bases had no gene match. The CDR3 runs to 15 residues. Germline CDR1 and CDR2: SEHNR and FQNEAQ (reference sequence). The CDR3 reads CASSPDRVNTGELFF. The CDR3 DNA, read in part, is TGTGCCAGCAGCCCCGACAGGGTGAACACCGGGGAG.

Comment on this clone: The read ends 3 residues early relative to the CDR3; the germline J gene fills the gap. The chain uses TRBV19 and TRBJ2-1; D possibly corresponds to TRBD1 (6 bases). The germline V gene has CDR1 LNHDA and CDR2 SQIVND (reference sequence). V lost 7 bases and J lost 0, with 13 bases in between. The CDR3 loop spans 15 amino acids. The CDR3 here is CASNPGQSSYNEQFF. The sequenced CDR3 bases are TGTGCCAGTAATCCGGGACAAAGCTCCTACAATGAG.

The covered CDR3 bases are TGTGCCAGCAGCTTAGACAGAAACACCGGGGAG. Amino acids: CASSLDRNTGE. The CDR3 reads in full as CASSLDRNTGELFF. The chain is built from TRBV7-9 and TRBJ2-2; D is unresolved. The CDR3 is cut off 3 residues early in the read; its end comes from the germline J gene. V lost 1 base, J lost 2 bases, and 5 bases lay in between. CDR1 and CDR2 (germline): SEHNR, FQNEAQ (reference sequence). The CDR3 is 14 residues long.

Of note for this clone: Read data end 3 residues before the CDR3 end; the end is taken from the germline J gene. The V and J genes are TRBV10-3 and TRBJ1-6, with 7 bases fitting TRBD1. V lost 3 bases and J lost 10; bases outside the gene matches: 9. The CDR3 sequence is 15 residues long. CDR1 and CDR2 from the germline V gene are ENHRY and SYGVKD. CDR3 DNA (partial): TGTGCCATCAGTGAACTGGGGACAGCTGGGTCACCC. It specifies CAISELGTAGSP. In full, the CDR3 reads CAISELGTAGSPLHF.

The DNA read from the CDR3 is TGTGCCAGTAGTGAGTACGGGTCGTACAATGAG. This codes for CASSEYGSYNE. The full CDR3 sequence reads CASSEYGSYNEQFF. J is TRBJ2-1 and V is TRBV19, with no clear D. The read comes to an end 3 residues before the CDR3 does, leaving the germline J gene to fill in the end. CDR1 and CDR2 (germline): LNHDA, SQIVND (reference sequence). This CDR3 spans 14 amino acids. Trimming stripped 5 bases from V and 4 bases from J, with 12 bases between.

In the case of this clone: The CDR3 end is not reached by the read, which stops 3 residues before it; the germline J gene fills it in. The rearrangement joins TRBV23-1 to TRBJ2-3; 10 nucleotides line up with TRBD2. TRBV23-1 is assigned to the ORF class and has an uncertain function. The trim removed 7 bases at V and 2 bases at J, leaving 6 bases unmatched. This CDR3 is built from 15 residues. The CDR3 is CASKRLAGYTDTQYF. The covered CDR3 bases are TGCGCCAGCAAAAGACTAGCGGGTTACACAGATACG.

As regards this clone: The CDR3 extends 3 residues past the end of the read, so its final part is completed from the germline J gene. The gene calls are TRBV7-8 and TRBJ1-2; TRBD1 is a possible D gene (5 bases). The CDR3 loop spans 11 amino acids. Looked up from germline, CDR1 is SGHVS and CDR2 is FQNEAQ. Trimming took off 8 bases at V and 4 bases at J, with 8 bases between the two ends. CDR3 DNA (partial): TGTGCCAGCTTAGGGGTCTATGGC. Encoded protein: CASLGVYG. The whole CDR3 sequence reads CASLGVYGYTF.

CDR3 DNA, as far as it was read: TGTGCCAGTAGTATGGGATCGGACAGGGGGGTCACTAATGAAAAA. This gives the protein CASSMGSDRGVTNEK. The CDR3 in its entirety is CASSMGSDRGVTNEKLFF. The rearrangement joins TRBV19 to TRBJ1-4, with TRBD1 matching 10 bases. Sequencing ends 3 residues short of the CDR3 end; the germline J gene provides the rest. The CDR3 consists of 18 residues. V was clipped by 3 bases and J by 2 bases; unmatched bases: 9. CDR1 and CDR2 (germline): LNHDA, SQIVND (reference sequence). The full variable domain, completed using reference TRBV19 and TRBJ1-4, is DGGITQSPKYLFRKEGQNVTLSCEQNLNHDAMYWYRQDPGQGLRLIYYSQIVNDFQKGDIAEGYSVSREKKESFPLTVTSAQKNPTAFYLCASSMGSDRGVTNEKLFFGSGTQLSVL.

The CDR3 sequence is CASLQGGQETQYF. The sequenced CDR3 bases are TGTGCCAGCCTGCAGGGAGGACAAGAGACC. The J gene is TRBJ2-5, the V gene TRBV11-2; D may be TRBD2 (6 bases). The read falls 3 residues short of the CDR3 end, and the missing part is taken from the germline J gene. The germline V gene has CDR1 SGHAT and CDR2 FQNNGV. This CDR3 has 13 residues. The V end lost 8 bases, the J end lost 2 bases, and 12 bases lay between the germline ends.

Note on this clone: The read comes to an end 3 residues before the CDR3 does, leaving the germline J gene to fill in the end. The J gene is TRBJ2-7, the V gene TRBV7-8, with 8 nucleotides matching TRBD2. Trimming removed 4 bases from V and 3 bases from J; junction bases left unmatched: 5. Germline V lookup: CDR1 SGHVS, CDR2 FQNEAQ. The CDR3 extends over 14 amino acids. The covered CDR3 bases are TGTGCCAGCAGCTCTAGCGGGTCATACTACGAG. It specifies CASSSSGSYYE. The whole CDR3 sequence reads CASSSSGSYYEQYF.

With regard to this clone: The read halts 3 residues ahead of the CDR3 end, with the missing end drawn from the germline J gene. V gene TRBV30 combines with J gene TRBJ2-3; 7 nucleotides agree with TRBD1. The CDR3 contains 15 residues. The V and J ends lost 1 base and 3 bases, in that order; junction bases with no gene match: 7. Germline assignment: CDR1 GTSNPN and CDR2 SVGIG (reference sequence). CDR3 loop: CAWSEAGGWTDTQYF. The sequenced part of the CDR3 DNA is TGTGCCTGGAGTGAGGCAGGGGGTTGGACAGATACG.